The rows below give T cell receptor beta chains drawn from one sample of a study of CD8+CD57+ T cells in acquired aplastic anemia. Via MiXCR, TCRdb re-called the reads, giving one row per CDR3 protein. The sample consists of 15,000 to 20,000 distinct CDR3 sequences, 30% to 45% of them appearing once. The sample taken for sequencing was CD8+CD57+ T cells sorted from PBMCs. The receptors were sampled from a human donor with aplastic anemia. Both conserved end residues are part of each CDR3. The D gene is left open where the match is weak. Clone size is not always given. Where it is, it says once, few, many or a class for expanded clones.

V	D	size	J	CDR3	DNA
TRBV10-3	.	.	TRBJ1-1	CAIEPTPGTEAFF	TGTGCCATCGAGCCTACTCCGGGCACTGAAGCTTTCTTT
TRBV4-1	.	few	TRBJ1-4	CASSLGGQNEKLFF	TGCGCCAGCAGCCTGGGCGGGCAGAATGAAAAACTGTTTTTT
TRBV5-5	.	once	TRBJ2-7	CASSPGATYPEQYF	TGTGCCAGCAGCCCCGGGGCTACCTACCCCGAGCAGTACTTC
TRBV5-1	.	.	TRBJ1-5	CASSPGVLDGQPQHF	TGCGCCAGCAGCCCCGGGGTCCTCGACGGTCAGCCCCAGCATTTT
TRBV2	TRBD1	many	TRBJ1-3	CASREDRGRGNTIYF	TGTGCCAGCAGGGAAGACAGGGGGCGTGGAAACACCATATATTTT
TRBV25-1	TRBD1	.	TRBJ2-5	CASSEGQGMETQYF	TGTGCCAGCAGTGAAGGACAGGGTATGGAGACCCAGTACTTC
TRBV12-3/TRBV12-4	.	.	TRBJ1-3	CASSFDGNTIYF	TGTGCCAGCAGTTTTGATGGAAACACCATATATTTT
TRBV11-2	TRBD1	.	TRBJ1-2	CASSNSTGLGYTF	TGTGCCAGCAGCAACTCGACAGGGCTGGGCTACACCTTC
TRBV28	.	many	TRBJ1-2	CASAPDSSYGYTF	TGTGCCAGCGCTCCCGACAGTTCATATGGCTACACCTTC
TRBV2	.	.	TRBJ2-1	CASRRQDNEQFF	TGTGCCAGCAGGAGACAGGACAATGAGCAGTTTTTC
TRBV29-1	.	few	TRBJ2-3	CSVAAGTTSTDTQYF	TGCAGCGTTGCGGCGGGAACCACTAGCACAGATACGCAGTATTTT
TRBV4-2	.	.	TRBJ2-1	CASSLPHGKHSYNEQFF	TGTGCCAGCAGCCTGCCGCATGGAAAACACTCCTACAATGAGCAGTTCTTC
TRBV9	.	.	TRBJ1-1	CASGVGDTEAFF	TGTGCCAGCGGCGTAGGGGACACTGAAGCTTTCTTT
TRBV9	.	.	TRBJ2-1	CASSVGSSYNEQFF	TGTGCCAGCAGCGTAGGGAGCTCCTACAATGAGCAGTTCTTC
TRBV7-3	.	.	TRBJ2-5	CASSLDRQDQETQYF	TGTGCCAGCAGTCTCGACAGGCAAGACCAAGAGACCCAGTACTTC
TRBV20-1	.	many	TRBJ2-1	CSARRRESTGYYNEQFF	TGCAGTGCTAGACGCAGGGAGTCTACGGGGTATTACAATGAGCAGTTCTTC
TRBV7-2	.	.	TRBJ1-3	CASSTTGAGNTIYF	TGTGCCAGCAGCACCACAGGAGCTGGAAACACCATATATTTT
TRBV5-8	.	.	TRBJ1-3	CASSLVIGNTIYF	TGTGCCAGCAGCTTGGTGATCGGAAACACCATATATTTT
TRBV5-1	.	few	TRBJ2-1	CASSLEDFNEQFF	TGCGCCAGCAGCTTGGAGGACTTTAATGAGCAGTTCTTC